This T cell receptor (beta chain) is drawn from a study of cytomegalovirus exposure and HLA in healthy donors. The CDR3 has 15 residues. Germline CDR1 SEHNR, CDR2 FQNEAQ (reference sequence). The V and J ends lost 5 bases and 3 bases respectively, with 17 bases between them. PCR involved 60 Vbeta and 13 Jbeta primers. Original handling: Later, an analysis found some 80 million unique TCR beta chains, and about 10 million of these were shared. TCRdb's table, derived via immunoSEQ multiplex PCR, lists solely in-frame clones and lacks some. Clone size and the V and J calls come from that table; the DNA yielded D and trimming. The sample consists of 100,000 to 150,000 clones, approximately 67% of them appearing once.

The rearrangement joins TRBV7-9 to TRBJ2-7; D perhaps matches TRBD1 (5 bases). The sequenced sample was PBMCs. The sequence was collected from a man aged 18 to 29 in good health and CMV-seronegative. The CDR3 is CASSPAATRGYEQYF. In nucleotides, the CDR3 is TGTGCCAGCAGCCCCGCCGCCACAAGGGGCTACGAGCAGTACTTC. Filled out from reference TRBV7-9 and TRBJ2-7, the complete variable domain reads DTGVSQNPRHKITKRGQNVTFRCDPISEHNRLYWYRQTLGQGPEFLTYFQNEAQLEKSRLLSDRFSAERPKGSFSTLEIQRTEQGDSAMYLCASSPAATRGYEQYFGPGTRLTVT.